Listed below are T cell receptor beta chains from one sample, sequenced in a study of T cells expressing NK-cell markers. TCRdb reprocessed the 5' RACE reads, with one entry per CDR3 protein and no DNA. The sample's table shows roughly 3,400 distinct CDR3 sequences. Sequences were obtained from blood T cells: a sorted CD56 or NKG2C T cell subset, CD4+ or CD8+ T cells, or bulk PBMC T cells (not recorded which). Receptors were obtained from a woman aged 18-29 years in good health. Each CDR3 is given with its conserved first and last residue. Not every row has a clone size; where given, it reads once, few, many or a size class.

TRBJ2-7,large,TRBV6-2/TRBV6-3,CASSYSGEVYEQYF
TRBJ2-1,medium-sized,TRBV6-4,CASSEGTGGNEQFF
TRBJ1-1,NA,TRBV20-1,CSARFEDLNTEAFF
TRBJ2-2,NA,TRBV6-4,CASSESGGLDTGELFF
TRBJ2-7,medium-sized,TRBV20-1,CSAQGGEKSAYEQYF
TRBJ2-3,medium-sized,TRBV7-8,CASSLVNFADTQYF
TRBJ2-2,medium-sized,TRBV24-1,CATSDADRDTGELFF
TRBJ2-1,NA,TRBV27,CASRPGANYNEQFF
TRBJ2-1,medium-sized,TRBV4-3,CASSQAGGEEPYNEQFF
TRBJ2-2,NA,TRBV24-1,CATSGTSENTGELFF
TRBJ2-1,medium-sized,TRBV12-3/TRBV12-4,CASRTGLEFGGEQFF
TRBJ1-5,NA,TRBV21-1,CASRNRDREESNQPQHF
TRBJ2-2,hyperexpanded,TRBV19,CASSIGAAREAGELFF
TRBJ2-1,medium-sized,TRBV7-9,CASSLPKDRGDVEQFF
TRBJ2-5,NA,TRBV7-3,CASSFGQGAGETQYF
TRBJ2-6,medium-sized,TRBV6-2/TRBV6-3,CASSYNSGANVLTF
TRBJ2-7,NA,TRBV6-5,CASSSLAGGPDEQYF
TRBJ1-6,NA,TRBV18,CASSPQDRSSPLHF
TRBJ1-5,medium-sized,TRBV12-3/TRBV12-4,CASSLRHVNQPQHF
TRBJ2-7,NA,TRBV2,CASSEPHRVVPYEQYF
TRBJ2-7,NA,TRBV10-3,CAISVDRRYEQYF
TRBJ2-7,NA,TRBV20-1,CSARGDSGNYEQYF
TRBJ2-1,medium-sized,TRBV20-1,CSARVGLPEYNEQFF
TRBJ1-1,NA,TRBV19,CASSRGQGAWYAEAFF
TRBJ1-1,NA,TRBV5-4,CASSQGERNTEAFF
TRBJ1-1,large,TRBV20-1,CSARDRDRGEATEAFF
TRBJ2-5,large,TRBV20-1,CSARVGLAGDTETQYF
TRBJ1-1,NA,TRBV12-3/TRBV12-4,CASRTPLGSTTEAFF
TRBJ2-5,NA,TRBV3-1,CASSQDFKASGTETQYF
TRBJ2-2,NA,TRBV12-3/TRBV12-4,CASSIKGGGGGELFF
TRBJ2-1,NA,TRBV10-1,CASSEGGKNEQFF
TRBJ2-3,medium-sized,TRBV20-1,CSVSGTGGSDTQYF
TRBJ1-2,NA,TRBV6-1,CASSQYPGQGAFYGYTF
TRBJ2-6,large,TRBV6-5,CASSYSGGSGANVLTF
TRBJ2-2,NA,TRBV6-2/TRBV6-3,CASSYGETTGELFF
TRBJ1-2,NA,TRBV7-9,CASSPSGYFYGYTF
TRBJ1-2,NA,TRBV27,CASSIVWDRTFTPEYGYTF
TRBJ2-2,NA,TRBV7-6,CASSLVAFGSGELFF
TRBJ1-6,medium-sized,TRBV20-1,CSAIVPGQGAEPYNSPLHF
TRBJ2-7,NA,TRBV27,CASSLRGGVYEQYF
TRBJ2-3,large,TRBV6-4,CASSDSTSGGADTQYF
TRBJ1-2,large,TRBV20-1,CSARDSGSTYGYTF
TRBJ2-7,NA,TRBV20-1,CSAPGQGDSDEQYF
TRBJ2-7,medium-sized,TRBV20-1,CSAYAGTGDFYEQYF
TRBJ1-4,medium-sized,TRBV5-1,CASSARAVDEKLFF
TRBJ2-7,medium-sized,TRBV27,CASPSRDRDYEQYF
TRBJ1-2,NA,TRBV14,CASSQDTNYMVAGYTF
TRBJ2-6,NA,TRBV4-3,CASTGDTSTSGANVLTF
TRBJ2-7,NA,TRBV25-1,CASSKGSSYEQYF
TRBJ2-7,NA,TRBV20-1,CSARGKGEGKFVYEQYF
TRBJ2-5,NA,TRBV11-3,CASSGGQETQYF
TRBJ2-1,medium-sized,TRBV4-3,CASSQGGSGGYNEQFF
TRBJ2-1,NA,TRBV24-1,CATRGARAPLYEQFF